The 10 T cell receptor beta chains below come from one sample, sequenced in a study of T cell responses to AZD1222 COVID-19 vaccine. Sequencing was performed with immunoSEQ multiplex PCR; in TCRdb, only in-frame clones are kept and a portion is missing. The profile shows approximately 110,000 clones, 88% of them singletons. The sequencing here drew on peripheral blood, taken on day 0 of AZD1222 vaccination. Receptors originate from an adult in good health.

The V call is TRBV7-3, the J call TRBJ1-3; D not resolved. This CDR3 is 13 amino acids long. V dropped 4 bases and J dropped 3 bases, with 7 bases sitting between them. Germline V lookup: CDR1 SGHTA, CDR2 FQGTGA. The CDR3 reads CASSSLVGNTIYF. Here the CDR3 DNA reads TGTGCCAGCAGCTCGTTGGTTGGAAACACCATATATTTT. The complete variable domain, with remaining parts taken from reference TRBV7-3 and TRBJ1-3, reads GAGVSQTPSNKVTEKGKYVELRCDPISGHTALYWYRQSLGQGPEFLIYFQGTGAADDSGLPNDRFFAVRPEGSVSTLKIQRTERGDSAVYLCASSSLVGNTIYFGEGSWLTVV.

The CDR3 coding sequence is TGTGCCAGCAGCATGACCGGCTCAGGGCCCCAGCATTTT. Its protein product is CASSMTGSGPQHF. The chain employs TRBV11-3 and TRBJ1-5; D is ambiguous. The ends were cut back, 5 bases at V and 9 bases at J, with 14 bases in the middle. The CDR3 is 13 amino acids. Germline-derived CDR1 and CDR2 are SGHNT and YENEEA. The entire variable domain, with the rest obtained from reference TRBV11-3 and TRBJ1-5, is as follows: EAGVVQSPRYKIIEKKQPVAFWCNPISGHNTLYWYLQNLGQGPELLIRYENEEAVDDSQLPKDRFSAERLKGVDSTLKIQPAELGDSAVYLCASSMTGSGPQHFGDGTRLSIL.

CDR3 region: CASSTDSGNQPQHF. For the CDR3, the DNA is TGTGCCAGTAGTACAGACAGTGGGAATCAGCCCCAGCATTTT. The V call is TRBV19, the J call TRBJ1-5, with a tentative D call TRBD1 (5 bases). The germline V gene has CDR1 LNHDA and CDR2 SQIVND (reference sequence). The CDR3 consists of 14 residues. Trimming cost V 4 bases and J 4 bases, with 11 bases left between them.

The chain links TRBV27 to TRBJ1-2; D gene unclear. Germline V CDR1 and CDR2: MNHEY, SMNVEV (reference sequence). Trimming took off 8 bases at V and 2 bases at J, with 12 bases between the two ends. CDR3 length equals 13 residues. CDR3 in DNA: TGTGCCAGCTCGGACGGATTAAACTATGGCTACACCTTC. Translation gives CASSDGLNYGYTF.

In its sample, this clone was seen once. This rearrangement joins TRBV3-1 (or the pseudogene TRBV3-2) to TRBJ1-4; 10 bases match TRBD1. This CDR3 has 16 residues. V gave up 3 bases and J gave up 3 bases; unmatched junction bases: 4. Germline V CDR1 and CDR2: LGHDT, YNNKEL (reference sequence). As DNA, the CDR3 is TGTGCCAGCAGCCACCCCGGGACAGGGGCTAATGAAAAACTGTTTTTT. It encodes CASSHPGTGANEKLFF.

The CDR3 loop reads CSGQGQGNEQFF. CDR3 nucleotides: TGCAGCGGGCAAGGACAGGGCAATGAGCAGTTCTTC. V gene TRBV29-1 combines with J gene TRBJ2-1; TRBD1 matches at 8 bases. In germline, CDR1 is SQVTM, CDR2 ANQGSEA. The V segment lost 7 bases and the J segment 6 bases; nucleotides outside the gene matches: 5. This CDR3 contains 12 residues.

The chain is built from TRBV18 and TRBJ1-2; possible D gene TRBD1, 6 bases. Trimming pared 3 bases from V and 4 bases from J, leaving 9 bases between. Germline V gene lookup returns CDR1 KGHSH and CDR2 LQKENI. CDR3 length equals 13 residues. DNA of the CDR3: TGTGCCAGCTCACCTGAGACAGGCTATGGCTACACCTTC. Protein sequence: CASSPETGYGYTF.

Written as DNA, the CDR3 is TGTGCCAGCAAGGGGTCCCTCTCCTATAATTCACCCCTCCACTTT. It encodes CASKGSLSYNSPLHF. The chain has TRBV27 and TRBJ1-6; tentative D call: TRBD1 (5 bases). CDR1 is MNHEY, CDR2 SMNVEV, per germline (reference sequence). V lost 7 bases, J lost 0 bases, and 10 bases lay in between. The CDR3 runs to 15 residues.

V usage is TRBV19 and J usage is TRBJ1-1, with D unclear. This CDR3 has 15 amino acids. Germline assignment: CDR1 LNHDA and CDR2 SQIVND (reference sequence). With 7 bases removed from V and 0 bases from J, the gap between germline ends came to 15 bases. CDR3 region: CASTPRYGLNTEAFF. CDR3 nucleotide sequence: TGTGCCAGTACCCCGCGGTACGGGTTGAACACTGAAGCTTTCTTT.

The CDR3 nucleotides are TGTGCCAGCAGGAGGACATTTTTCGTAGCGGGGCTAGCCAAAAACATTCAGTACTTC. This translates into CASRRTFFVAGLAKNIQYF. V is TRBV2 and J is TRBJ2-4, with 8 bases fitting TRBD2. CDR3 size: 19 residues. V shed 6 bases, J shed 0 bases, and the junction held 16 bases outside the gene matches. The germline V gene has CDR1 SNHLY and CDR2 FYNNEI.